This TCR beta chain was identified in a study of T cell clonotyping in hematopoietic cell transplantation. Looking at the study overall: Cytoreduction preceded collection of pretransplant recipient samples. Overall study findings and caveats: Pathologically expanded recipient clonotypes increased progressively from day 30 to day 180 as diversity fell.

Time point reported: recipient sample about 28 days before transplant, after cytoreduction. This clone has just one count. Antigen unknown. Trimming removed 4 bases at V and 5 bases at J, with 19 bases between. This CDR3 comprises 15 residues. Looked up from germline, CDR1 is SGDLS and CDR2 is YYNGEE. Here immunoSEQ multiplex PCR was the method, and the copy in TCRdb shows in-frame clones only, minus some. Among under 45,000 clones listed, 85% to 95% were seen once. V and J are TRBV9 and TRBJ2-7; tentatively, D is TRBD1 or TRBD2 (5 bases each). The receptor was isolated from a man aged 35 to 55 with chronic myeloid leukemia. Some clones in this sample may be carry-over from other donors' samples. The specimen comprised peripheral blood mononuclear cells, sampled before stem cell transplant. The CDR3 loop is CASSPPGFGGNEQYF. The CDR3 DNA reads TGTGCCAGCAGCCCCCCGGGGTTTGGGGGAAACGAGCAGTACTTC.